The 26 T cell receptor beta chains presented below share a single source sample, sequenced in a study of cytomegalovirus exposure and HLA in healthy donors. PCR involved 60 Vbeta and 13 Jbeta primers. Profiled with immunoSEQ multiplex PCR; TCRdb holds only in-frame clones, not every one. Found here are 55,000 to 65,000 clones, around 80% of them singletons; the top ten hold nearly 4%. The sequencing sample was made of PBMCs. The receptors here all came from a woman in her thirties or forties in good health and CMV-seronegative.

The chain carries TRBV13 and TRBJ1-1; D gene unclear. Germline V lookup: CDR1 PRHDT, CDR2 FYEKMQ (reference sequence). V lost 1 base, J lost 0 bases, and 9 bases lay in between. This CDR3 region has 15 residues. The chain's CDR3 is CASSLAGFMNTEAFF. The DNA for the CDR3 is TGTGCCAGCAGCTTAGCGGGATTCATGAACACTGAAGCTTTCTTT.

This rearrangement joins TRBV7-2 to TRBJ2-5, with 11 bases fitting TRBD1. Trimming at V came to 4 bases and at J to 5 bases, leaving 9 bases not matched to a gene. This CDR3 spans 16 amino acids. CDR1 and CDR2 from the germline V gene are SGHTA and FQGNSA. DNA for the CDR3: TGTGCCAGCAGCTCCCCCGCCGGGACAGGGGGGGAGACCCAGTACTTC. It encodes CASSSPAGTGGETQYF.

The chain is built from TRBV11-2 and TRBJ2-1, with 10 positions matching TRBD2. There are 15 residues in the CDR3. Germline V gene sequence: CDR1 SGHAT, CDR2 FQNNGV. V lost 4 bases and J lost 5; bases outside the gene matches: 5. CDR3 in DNA: TGTGCCAGCAGCTGGAGCGGGAGGGGGGACAATGAGCAGTTCTTC. Protein product: CASSWSGRGDNEQFF.

The V gene is TRBV7-6, the J gene TRBJ2-7; the D gene is possibly TRBD2 (5 bases). CDR3 length: 14 amino acids. Germline V gene data show CDR1 as SGHVS and CDR2 as FNYEAQ. Deletions cut 5 bases from V and 3 bases from J, with 14 bases between. Here the CDR3 reads CASSARERVYEQYF. For the CDR3, the DNA is TGTGCCAGCAGCGCCCGTGAGAGGGTCTACGAGCAGTACTTC.

The V and J genes are TRBV28 and TRBJ2-1, with 8 bases lining up with TRBD1. Per germline, CDR1 MDHEN and CDR2 SYDVKM. V dropped 3 bases and J dropped 4; count of bases not matched to a gene: 5. The CDR3 has 15 amino acids. CDR3 DNA sequence: TGTGCCAGCAGTTTTGGGGACAGGATTTACAATGAGCAGTTCTTC. Translating it yields CASSFGDRIYNEQFF.

The J gene is TRBJ1-1, the V gene TRBV19; perhaps TRBD1 as D (5 bases). Germline assignment: CDR1 LNHDA and CDR2 SQIVND (reference sequence). This CDR3 comprises 15 residues. V was shortened by 7 bases and J by 3 bases, with 18 bases between the two germline ends. The CDR3 spells CASKIAGGSYTEAFF. The CDR3 DNA reads as TGTGCCAGTAAAATCGCGGGGGGGAGTTACACTGAAGCTTTCTTT.

The chain employs TRBV7-3 and TRBJ2-3, with D possibly TRBD2 on 6 matching bases. Trimming took off 2 bases at V and 2 bases at J, with 11 bases between the two ends. The CDR3 loop spans 15 amino acids. Germline CDR1 and CDR2: SGHTA and FQGTGA. The CDR3 sequence is CASSLWGEITDTQYF. CDR3 DNA: TGTGCCAGCAGCTTATGGGGGGAGATCACAGATACGCAGTATTTT.

The chain links TRBV7-2 to TRBJ1-2; D perhaps matches TRBD1 (6 bases). Trimming took off 4 bases at V and 8 bases at J, with 17 bases between the two ends. The V gene's germline CDR1 is SGHTA and CDR2 FQGNSA. This CDR3 has 14 amino acids. The CDR3 region has the DNA TGTGCCAGCAGCTGGGACATGGTTAATTTAGGCTACACCTTC. This encodes CASSWDMVNLGYTF.

The chain links TRBV9 to TRBJ2-7, with 11 nucleotides matching TRBD1. The germline V gene encodes CDR1 SGDLS and CDR2 YYNGEE. This CDR3 has 17 amino acids. V gave up 3 bases and J gave up 4 bases; unmatched junction bases: 12. CDR3 region: CASSASMGQGDRYEQYF. As DNA, the CDR3 is TGTGCCAGCAGCGCCTCAATGGGACAGGGGGACAGATACGAGCAGTACTTC.

The chain joins TRBV19 to TRBJ2-5, with 7 bases that match TRBD1. This CDR3 has 13 amino acids. J lost 5 bases, V lost 5 bases, and 5 bases had no gene match. CDR1 is LNHDA and CDR2 is SQIVND in the germline V gene (reference sequence). The CDR3 DNA is TGTGCCAGTAGTGGGGACAGAGGGGAGACCCAGTACTTC. It is translated as CASSGDRGETQYF.

The V and J genes are TRBV5-1 and TRBJ1-1, with 7 bases fitting TRBD1. The germline V gene has CDR1 SGHRS and CDR2 YFSETQ. The V gene end was trimmed by 0 bases and the J gene end by 8 bases; junction bases not matched to a gene: 1. The CDR3 contains 12 residues. The CDR3, as DNA: TGCGCCAGCAGCTTGGGACAGGGAGAAGCTTTCTTT. As protein: CASSLGQGEAFF.

This chain links TRBV28 with TRBJ1-1; 8 bases align to TRBD1. The CDR3 length is 13 residues. Germline assignment: CDR1 MDHEN and CDR2 SYDVKM. V gave up 6 bases and J gave up 4 bases; unmatched junction bases: 4. CDR3 region: CASRRQGTTEAFF. The CDR3 region has the DNA TGTGCCAGCAGGCGACAGGGGACCACTGAAGCTTTCTTT.

Only a few counts were recorded for this clone. The rearrangement joins TRBV28 to TRBJ1-2; D gene unclear. Trimming shortened V by 10 bases and J by 7 bases, and 16 bases separated the two germline ends. Germline V gene data show CDR1 as MDHEN and CDR2 as SYDVKM. CDR3 length: 12 residues. As DNA, the CDR3 is TGTGCCATAGCCCCAGGAGGTGGTGGCTACACCTTC. It is translated as CAIAPGGGGYTF.

The chain is built from TRBV7-6 and TRBJ2-1, with 9 bases matching TRBD1. The CDR3 contains 17 residues. V dropped 5 bases and J dropped 0; count of bases not matched to a gene: 8. The germline V gene encodes CDR1 SGHVS and CDR2 FNYEAQ. CDR3 DNA sequence: TGTGCCAGCAGCGACGGACAGGGGCTAAGCTCCTACAATGAGCAGTTCTTC. Residues: CASSDGQGLSSYNEQFF.

DNA of the CDR3: TGTGCCAGCAGTTGGGGACAGGGGGCGGGAGGGGCTGAAGCTTTCTTT. Translating gives CASSWGQGAGGAEAFF. The genes are TRBV28 and TRBJ1-1; 12 nucleotides align to TRBD1. The trim removed 4 bases at V and 6 bases at J, leaving 9 bases unmatched. Germline V gene data show CDR1 as MDHEN and CDR2 as SYDVKM. The CDR3 has 16 amino acids.

The chain recombines TRBV10-3 with TRBJ2-2; 7 bases are a match to TRBD2. CDR1 and CDR2 from the germline V gene are ENHRY and SYGVKD. J lost 3 bases, V lost 8 bases, and 0 bases had no gene match. The CDR3 runs 12 residues. CDR3 amino acids: CAIGRDTGELFF. CDR3 DNA: TGTGCCATCGGGAGGGACACCGGGGAGCTGTTTTTT.

J is TRBJ2-3 and V is TRBV7-9; 9 bases match TRBD2. Germline V lookup: CDR1 SEHNR, CDR2 FQNEAQ (reference sequence). This CDR3 comprises 17 residues. The ends lost 5 bases at V and 3 bases at J; junction bases unmatched: 12. CDR3 region: CASSPRASGTITDTQYF. The CDR3 DNA reads as TGTGCCAGCAGCCCGCGCGCTAGCGGGACTATAACAGATACGCAGTATTTT. Supplemented by reference TRBV7-9 and TRBJ2-3, the full variable domain reads DTGVSQNPRHKITKRGQNVTFRCDPISEHNRLYWYRQTLGQGPEFLTYFQNEAQLEKSRLLSDRFSAERPKGSFSTLEIQRTEQGDSAMYLCASSPRASGTITDTQYFGPGTRLTVL.

This rearrangement joins TRBV27 to TRBJ2-7, with 7 positions matching TRBD2. Germline V gene sequence: CDR1 MNHEY, CDR2 SMNVEV (reference sequence). The CDR3 runs to 13 residues. With V trimmed by 6 bases and J by 4 bases, 6 bases remained unmatched. CDR3 nucleotide sequence: TGTGCCAGCAGCCTTAGCGGGTCATACGAGCAGTACTTC. Protein product: CASSLSGSYEQYF.

V and J are TRBV28 and TRBJ1-2, with D possibly matching TRBD1 (6 bases). The CDR3 runs 15 residues. The germline V gene has CDR1 MDHEN and CDR2 SYDVKM. V lost 6 bases to trimming and J lost 7 bases, with 21 bases between them. The CDR3 protein is CASSTPATGSSGYTF. CDR3 nucleotide sequence: TGTGCCAGCAGCACCCCCGCCACAGGGAGTAGTGGCTACACCTTC.

CDR3 sequence reads: CASKTTGWNTEAFF. CDR3 nucleotide sequence: TGTGCCAGTAAAACCACAGGGTGGAACACTGAAGCTTTCTTT. The chain couples TRBV19 to TRBJ1-1; tentatively, D is TRBD1 (6 bases). The germline CDR1 and CDR2 sequences are LNHDA and SQIVND (reference sequence). The V end was cut by 7 bases, the J end by 1 base, with 13 bases between. This CDR3 comprises 14 residues.

The chain joins TRBV9 to TRBJ1-3; no reliable D call. CDR1 and CDR2 from the germline V gene are SGDLS and YYNGEE. Between the trimmed V and J ends, which lost 0 bases and 4 bases, there was a span of 11 bases. This CDR3 comprises 15 residues. CDR3 nucleotides: TGTGCCAGCAGCGTAGACTTCTTGCCCGGAAACACCATATATTTT. Its translation is CASSVDFLPGNTIYF.

This sequence joins TRBV30 and TRBJ1-5, with D uncertain. This CDR3 is 12 amino acids long. Trimming cost V 0 bases and J 7 bases, with 7 bases left between them. CDR1 and CDR2 from the germline V gene are GTSNPN and SVGIG (reference sequence). CDR3 nucleotides: TGTGCCTGGAGTGTCCCCTCGCAGCCCCAGCATTTT. It codes for CAWSVPSQPQHF. Full variable domain (remainder filled in from reference TRBV30 and TRBJ1-5): SQTIHQWPATLVQPVGSPLSLECTVEGTSNPNLYWYRQAAGRGLQLLFYSVGIGQISSEVPQNLSASRPQDRQFILSSKKLLLSDSGFYLCAWSVPSQPQHFGDGTRLSIL.

This clone was counted a single time. The chain links TRBV6-5 to TRBJ2-7; D possibly corresponds to TRBD1 (6 bases). V was trimmed by 8 bases and J by 1 base, leaving 18 bases between them. The CDR3 runs to 15 residues. Germline assignment: CDR1 MNHEY and CDR2 SVGAGI. This CDR3 is CASGYLRGRSYEQYF. The CDR3 nucleotides are TGTGCCAGCGGATACCTCAGGGGTAGGTCCTACGAGCAGTACTTC.

CDR3 in DNA: TGTGCCAGCAGTGAAGTAAGGAGAGAGCAGTTCTTC. As protein: CASSEVRREQFF. V and J are TRBV2 and TRBJ2-1; no definite D call. This CDR3 has 12 amino acids. The germline V gene encodes CDR1 SNHLY and CDR2 FYNNEI. Trimming pared 1 base from V and 10 bases from J, leaving 8 bases between.

CDR3 sequence (DNA): TGTGCCAGCAGCTTCTGGGGCAGCTACGAGCAGTACTTC. The encoded protein is CASSFWGSYEQYF. This rearrangement joins TRBV5-5 to TRBJ2-7; possible D gene TRBD1, 5 bases. V lost 2 bases and J 3 bases, leaving 9 bases between the germline ends. Germline V CDR1 and CDR2: SGHKS, YYEKEE (reference sequence). The CDR3 is 13 amino acids.

This chain uses TRBV4-2 with TRBJ2-5; 14 nucleotides align to TRBD2. Germline V gives CDR1 LGHNA, CDR2 YNFKEQ. V was clipped by 5 bases and J by 3 bases; unmatched bases: 8. The CDR3 totals 17 residues. Written as DNA, the CDR3 is TGTGCCAGCAGCTCGCGACTAGCGGGAGGGGTCGAAGAGACCCAGTACTTC. Translation: CASSSRLAGGVEETQYF.